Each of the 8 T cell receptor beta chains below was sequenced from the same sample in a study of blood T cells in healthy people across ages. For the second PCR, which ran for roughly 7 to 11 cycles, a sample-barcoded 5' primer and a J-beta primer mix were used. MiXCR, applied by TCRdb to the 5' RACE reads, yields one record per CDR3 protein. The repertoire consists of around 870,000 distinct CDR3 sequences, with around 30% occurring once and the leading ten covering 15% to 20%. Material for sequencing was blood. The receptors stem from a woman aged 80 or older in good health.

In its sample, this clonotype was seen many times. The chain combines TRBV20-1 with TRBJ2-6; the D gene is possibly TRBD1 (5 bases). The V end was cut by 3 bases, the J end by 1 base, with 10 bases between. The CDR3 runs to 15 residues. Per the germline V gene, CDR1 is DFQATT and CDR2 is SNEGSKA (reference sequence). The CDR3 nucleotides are TGCAGTGCTAGGGACACGAGGTCTGGGGCCAACGTCCTGACTTTC. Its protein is CSARDTRSGANVLTF.

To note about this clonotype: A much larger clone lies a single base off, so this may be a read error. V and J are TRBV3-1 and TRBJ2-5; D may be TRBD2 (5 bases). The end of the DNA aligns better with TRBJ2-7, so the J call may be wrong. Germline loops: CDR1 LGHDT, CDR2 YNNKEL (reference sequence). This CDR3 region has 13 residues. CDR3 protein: CASSQPGWDEQYF. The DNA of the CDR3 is TGTGCCAGCAGCCAACCGGGGTGGGACGAGCAGTACTTC.

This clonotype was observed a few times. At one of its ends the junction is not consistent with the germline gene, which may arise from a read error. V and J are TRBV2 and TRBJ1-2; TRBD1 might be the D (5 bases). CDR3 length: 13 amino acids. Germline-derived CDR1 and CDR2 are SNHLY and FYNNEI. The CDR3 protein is CASREDRGYGYTF. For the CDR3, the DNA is TGTGCCAGCAGAGAAGACAGAGGCTATGGCTACACCTTC.

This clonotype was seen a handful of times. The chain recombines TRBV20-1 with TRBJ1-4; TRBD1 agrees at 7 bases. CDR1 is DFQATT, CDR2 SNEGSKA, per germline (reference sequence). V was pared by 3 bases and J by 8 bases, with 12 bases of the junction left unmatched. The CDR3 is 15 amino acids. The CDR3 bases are TGCAGTGCTAGTACCCCCGCAGGGGGTAGAGAAAAACTGTTTTTT. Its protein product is CSASTPAGGREKLFF.

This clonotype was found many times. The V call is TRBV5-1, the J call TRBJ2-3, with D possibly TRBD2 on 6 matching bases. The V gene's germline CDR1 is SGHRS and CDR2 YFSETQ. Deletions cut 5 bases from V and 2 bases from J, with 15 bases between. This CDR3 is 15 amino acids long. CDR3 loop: CASSPDAGNTDTQYF. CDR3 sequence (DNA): TGCGCCAGCAGTCCGGACGCGGGAAACACAGATACGCAGTATTTT.

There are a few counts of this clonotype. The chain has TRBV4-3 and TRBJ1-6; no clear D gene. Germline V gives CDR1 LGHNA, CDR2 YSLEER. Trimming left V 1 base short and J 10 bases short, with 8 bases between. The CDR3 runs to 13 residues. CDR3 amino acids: CASSQAVDSPLHF. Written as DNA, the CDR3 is TGCGCCAGCAGCCAAGCGGTCGACTCACCCCTCCACTTT.

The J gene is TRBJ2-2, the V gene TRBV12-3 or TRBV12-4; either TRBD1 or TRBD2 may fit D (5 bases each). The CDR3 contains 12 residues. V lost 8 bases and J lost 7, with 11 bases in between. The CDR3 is CASQGAGGELFF. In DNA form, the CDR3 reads TGTGCCAGCCAGGGCGCGGGCGGGGAGCTGTTTTTT.

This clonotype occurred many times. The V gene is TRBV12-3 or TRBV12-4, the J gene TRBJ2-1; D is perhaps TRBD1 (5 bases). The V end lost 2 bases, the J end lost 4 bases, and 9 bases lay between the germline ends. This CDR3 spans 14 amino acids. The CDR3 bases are TGTGCCAGCAGTTTAAGACAGCGATACAATGAGCAGTTCTTC. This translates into CASSLRQRYNEQFF.